A single sample gave rise to the 29 T cell receptor beta chains below, sequenced in a study of Graves' ophthalmopathy and Graves' hyperthyroidism (dated by TCRdb to the late 2010s). Sequencing relied on an Illumina HiSeq 2000. For repertoire sequencing, TCR beta CDR3 regions were amplified from RNA transcripts. The first round of RT-PCR was done with HTBI primers and the Qiagen OneStep RT-PCR kit, and was followed by a second round of multiplex PCR, then size selection and purification. TCRdb cleaned the public reads at Q25 with fastp, built clones with MiXCR and kept in-frame beta chains. When rows share a CDR3 protein, they turn into one entry using the most common DNA and genes. This sample is represented by 500,000 to 600,000 distinct CDR3 sequences; about two fifths of them were singletons. Together, the top ten hold less than 4.5% of the sample. Sequenced: peripheral blood or thyroid tissue (not recorded which). The source of these receptors is an adult man with Graves' hyperthyroidism.

The V call is TRBV7-6, the J call TRBJ2-7, with D perhaps matching TRBD1 (6 bases). The CDR3 runs 19 residues. CDR1 and CDR2 from the germline V gene are SGHVS and FNYEAQ. Trimming cost V 5 bases and J 0 bases, with 26 bases left between them. DNA of the CDR3: TGTGCCAGCAGCGGGTGGTCCTCGGGCCCCCGGGACACCTCCTACGAGCAGTACTTC. This sequence encodes CASSGWSSGPRDTSYEQYF.

This clonotype was recorded at least ten times. The chain recombines TRBV19 with TRBJ1-4; tentatively, D is TRBD1 (5 bases). The ends were cut back, 7 bases at V and 4 bases at J, with 10 bases in the middle. The CDR3 consists of 13 residues. Germline CDR1 LNHDA, CDR2 SQIVND (reference sequence). In nucleotides, the CDR3 is TGTGCCAGTACCGGGACCCTTAATGAAAAACTGTTTTTT. Amino acids: CASTGTLNEKLFF.

This clonotype was seen at least ten times. V and J are TRBV9 and TRBJ1-6; D gene uncertain. Germline CDR1 and CDR2: SGDLS and YYNGEE. Trimming pared 0 bases from V and 6 bases from J, leaving 4 bases between. CDR3 length equals 13 residues. Here the CDR3 reads CASSVGANSPLHF. CDR3 DNA sequence: TGTGCCAGCAGCGTAGGAGCTAATTCACCCCTCCACTTT.

Concerning this clonotype: Mismatch with germline at one junction end may stem from a read error. This sequence joins TRBV7-2 and TRBJ1-1, with a possible D match to TRBD1 (5 bases). Germline V CDR1 and CDR2: SGHTA, FQGNSA. CDR3 length: 14 amino acids. DNA for the CDR3: TGTGCCAGCAGCTTAGGACAGACAAACACTAAAGCTTTCTTT. Translating gives CASSLGQTNTKAFF.

This clonotype was counted at least ten times. This rearrangement joins TRBV24-1 to TRBJ1-5; 10 bases agree with TRBD1. After removal of 4 bases from V and 6 bases from J, the junction contained 8 bases not matched to a gene. The CDR3 has 16 amino acids. Germline V lookup: CDR1 KGHDR, CDR2 SFDVKD. The chain's CDR3 is CATSDPGTGVSQPQHF. In nucleotides, the CDR3 is TGTGCCACCAGTGACCCCGGGACAGGGGTAAGTCAGCCCCAGCATTTT.

In this sample, this clonotype turned up many times. The rearrangement links TRBV25-1 to TRBJ1-1; 8 positions agree with TRBD1. Trimming removed 6 bases from V and 0 bases from J; junction bases left unmatched: 0. CDR3 length: 13 amino acids. In germline, CDR1 is MGHDK, CDR2 SYGVNS. The CDR3 sequence: CASRDRVNTEAFF. DNA of the CDR3: TGTGCCAGCAGGGACAGGGTGAACACTGAAGCTTTCTTT.

The genes are TRBV20-1 and TRBJ2-1; D might be TRBD1 or TRBD2, each matching 5 bases. CDR1 and CDR2 from the germline V gene are DFQATT and SNEGSKA (reference sequence). Between the trimmed V and J ends, which lost 1 base and 7 bases, there was a span of 14 bases. This CDR3 has 14 amino acids. For the CDR3, the DNA is TGCAGTGCTAGAGCGGGACGAATTTTAAATGAGCAGTTCTTC. The encoded protein is CSARAGRILNEQFF.

This clonotype was detected a few times. The V and J genes are TRBV2 and TRBJ2-7; D is tentatively TRBD1 or TRBD2 (5 bases each). The J call could be wrong; TRBJ2-1 is a better fit for the DNA end. The CDR3 has 12 amino acids. The germline CDR1 and CDR2 sequences are SNHLY and FYNNEI. The CDR3 spells CASSWDGREQFF. CDR3 DNA sequence: TGTGCCAGCAGTTGGGACGGCAGAGAGCAGTTCTTC.

This clonotype has a handful of counts. The J gene is TRBJ2-5, the V gene TRBV2; tentatively, D is TRBD2 (5 bases). V was cut by 3 bases and J by 9 bases, with 8 bases left in between. Germline CDR1 is SNHLY and CDR2 is FYNNEI. This CDR3 region has 11 residues. CDR3 bases: TGTGCCAGCAGTGAGGAGGTCCCCCAGTACTTC. Protein sequence: CASSEEVPQYF.

V usage is TRBV6-1 and J usage is TRBJ1-5, with D possibly being TRBD1 (6 bases). Germline loops: CDR1 MNHNS, CDR2 SASEGT. Trimming shortened V by 5 bases and J by 5 bases, and 22 bases separated the two germline ends. This CDR3 is 17 amino acids long. CDR3: CASSPLRGTTGYQPQHF. DNA of the CDR3: TGTGCCAGCAGTCCCCTAAGGGGGACGACGGGGTATCAGCCCCAGCATTTT.

This clonotype was counted ten times or more. The chain uses TRBV20-1 and TRBJ1-5; TRBD1 matches 8 bases. Germline V gives CDR1 DFQATT, CDR2 SNEGSKA (reference sequence). J lost 3 bases, V lost 0 bases, and 10 bases had no gene match. The CDR3 has 17 amino acids. CDR3 bases: TGCAGTGCTAGAGATACAATGGACAGGGATCCCAATCAGCCCCAGCATTTT. Its translation is CSARDTMDRDPNQPQHF.

This clonotype was observed at least ten times. V usage is TRBV7-9 and J usage is TRBJ2-7, with 7 nucleotides matching TRBD1. The CDR3 contains 15 residues. After removal of 4 bases from V and 0 bases from J, the junction contained 6 bases not matched to a gene. The germline gives CDR1 SEHNR, CDR2 FQNEAQ (reference sequence). As DNA, the CDR3 is TGTGCCAGCAGCTACACCGGGACAGACTCCTACGAGCAGTACTTC. The encoded protein is CASSYTGTDSYEQYF. Full variable domain (rest looked up from reference TRBV7-9 and TRBJ2-7): DTGVSQNPRHKITKRGQNVTFRCDPISEHNRLYWYRQTLGQGPEFLTYFQNEAQLEKSRLLSDRFSAERPKGSFSTLEIQRTEQGDSAMYLCASSYTGTDSYEQYFGPGTRLTVT.

This clonotype was observed a few times. The rearrangement joins TRBV7-2 to TRBJ1-3; possible D gene TRBD1, 6 bases. CDR3 length: 14 amino acids. The germline V gene encodes CDR1 SGHTA and CDR2 FQGNSA. Trimming shortened V by 3 bases and J by 2 bases, and 8 bases separated the two germline ends. CDR3 bases: TGTGCCAGCAGCTTCGCAGGGGCTGGAAACACCATATATTTT. Its translation is CASSFAGAGNTIYF.

This clonotype was detected only a few times. V gene TRBV13 combines with J gene TRBJ2-2, with 13 bases matching TRBD2. The CDR3 has 19 amino acids. Germline V gene data show CDR1 as PRHDT and CDR2 as FYEKMQ (reference sequence). J lost 0 bases, V lost 5 bases, and 9 bases had no gene match. In nucleotides, the CDR3 is TGTGCCAGCAGCCCCCTTACTAGCGGGGGGGTCGCGAACACCGGGGAGCTGTTTTTT. Its protein product is CASSPLTSGGVANTGELFF. Using reference TRBV13 and TRBJ2-2 for the parts outside the CDR3, the full variable domain is AAGVIQSPRHLIKEKRETATLKCYPIPRHDTVYWYQQGPGQDPQFLISFYEKMQSDKGSIPDRFSAQQFSDYHSELNMSSLELGDSALYFCASSPLTSGGVANTGELFFGEGSRLTVL.

This clonotype has just a few counts. The chain links TRBV5-1 to TRBJ1-1; D gene unclear. Germline CDR1 and CDR2: SGHRS and YFSETQ. The CDR3 has 18 amino acids. Trimming pared 2 bases from V and 0 bases from J, leaving 20 bases between. The CDR3 loop reads CASSLNSGPRAMNTEAFF. The CDR3 coding sequence is TGCGCCAGCAGCTTAAATTCCGGCCCGAGGGCTATGAACACTGAAGCTTTCTTT.

Many counts were recorded for this clonotype. V is TRBV9 and J is TRBJ1-1; no clear D. The CDR3 runs 14 residues. In germline, CDR1 is SGDLS, CDR2 YYNGEE. Trimming shortened V by 0 bases and J by 4 bases, and 10 bases separated the two germline ends. The DNA of the CDR3 is TGTGCCAGCAGCGTAGATGCCGGAGGCACTGAAGCTTTCTTT. It specifies CASSVDAGGTEAFF.

V usage is TRBV5-1 and J usage is TRBJ1-2; D not resolved. Trimming left V 1 base short and J 0 bases short, with 10 bases between. The CDR3 length is 15 residues. Germline loops: CDR1 SGHRS, CDR2 YFSETQ. CDR3 sequence (DNA): TGCGCCAGCAGCTTGATGGGAGGAACTAACTATGGCTACACCTTC. Translated: CASSLMGGTNYGYTF.

The gene calls are TRBV2 and TRBJ1-5; unclear D gene. CDR3 length equals 15 residues. CDR1 is SNHLY and CDR2 is FYNNEI in the germline V gene. Trimming left V 1 base short and J 9 bases short, with 16 bases between. CDR3 sequence: CASSEDSGEGWPQHF. The CDR3 DNA reads TGTGCCAGCAGTGAAGACAGCGGGGAAGGATGGCCCCAGCATTTT.

This clonotype occurred a few times. V is TRBV9 and J is TRBJ2-2; possible D gene TRBD1, 6 bases. Germline CDR1 and CDR2: SGDLS and YYNGEE. Trimming shortened V by 4 bases and J by 6 bases, and 10 bases separated the two germline ends. The CDR3 length is 13 residues. CDR3 nucleotide sequence: TGTGCCAGCAGCCCAGGACAGTCCGGGGAGCTGTTTTTT. It yields the protein CASSPGQSGELFF.

This clonotype was seen many times. The gene calls are TRBV10-3 and TRBJ1-1; 7 nucleotides line up with TRBD1. V shed 9 bases, J shed 1 base, and the junction held 5 bases outside the gene matches. Germline values: CDR1 ENHRY, CDR2 SYGVKD. The CDR3 totals 13 residues. The CDR3 spells CAIRQGPNTEAFF. As DNA, the CDR3 is TGTGCCATTCGACAGGGACCGAACACTGAAGCTTTCTTT.

This clonotype has at least ten counts. DNA for the CDR3: TGTGCCATCAGTGAGCGAATAGTTCTAGCGGGACAGAACACCGGGGAGCTGTTTTTT. Amino acids: CAISERIVLAGQNTGELFF. The rearrangement joins TRBV10-3 to TRBJ2-2; TRBD2 aligns across 9 bases. There are 19 residues in the CDR3. The germline V gene has CDR1 ENHRY and CDR2 SYGVKD. V gave up 2 bases and J gave up 1 base; unmatched junction bases: 11.

About this clonotype: The germline gene is not matched at one end of the junction; a read error may be the cause. The rearrangement links TRBV29-1 to TRBJ1-1; 8 nucleotides line up with TRBD1. Looked up from germline, CDR1 is SQVTM and CDR2 is ANQGSEA. There are 13 residues in the CDR3. CDR3 DNA: TGCAGCGTTGGGACAGGGTTGAATACTGAAGCTTTCTTT. Protein: CSVGTGLNTEAFF.

A remark on this clonotype: Since the CDR3 does not end with the conserved phenylalanine or tryptophan, this likely comes from a read error. V usage is TRBV3-1 and J usage is TRBJ1-5; D remains ambiguous. The germline CDR1 and CDR2 sequences are LGHDT and YNNKEL (reference sequence). The CDR3 covers 14 residues. Trimming removed 0 bases at V and 5 bases at J, with 8 bases between. DNA of the CDR3: TGTGCCAGCAGCCAAGATCAGGTGGATCAGCCCCAGCATCTT. This gives the protein CASSQDQVDQPQHL.

Worth noting for this clonotype: A read error is possible here, since a much larger clone lies one base away. This chain links TRBV20-1 with TRBJ1-2; D remains unclear. Germline lookup yields CDR1 DFQATT and CDR2 SNEGSKA (reference sequence). The CDR3 sequence is 13 residues long. V was shortened by 0 bases and J by 6 bases, with 11 bases between the two germline ends. The CDR3 coding sequence is TGCAGTGCTAGAGATCAATGGGGAGATGGCTACACCTTC. Amino acid sequence: CSARDQWGDGYTF.

This clonotype was counted ten times or more. The V call is TRBV10-3, the J call TRBJ1-1, with 7 bases fitting TRBD1. The V segment lost 10 bases and the J segment 2 bases; nucleotides outside the gene matches: 7. The length of the CDR3 is 13 residues. In germline, CDR1 is ENHRY, CDR2 SYGVKD. The CDR3 bases are TGTGCCACCTCGGGACAGATAAACACTGAAGCTTTCTTT. Translation: CATSGQINTEAFF.

The genes are TRBV24-1 and TRBJ1-2; D is unclear. This CDR3 comprises 11 residues. CDR1 KGHDR and CDR2 SFDVKD come from the germline V gene. V dropped 3 bases and J dropped 10 bases, with 8 bases sitting between them. The CDR3, as DNA: TGTGCCACCAGTGATCCCACTTACTACACCTTC. This encodes CATSDPTYYTF.

This clonotype was observed at least ten times. This rearrangement joins TRBV6-1 to TRBJ1-5; perhaps TRBD1 as D (6 bases). V lost 1 base to trimming and J lost 4 bases, with 14 bases between them. The V gene's germline CDR1 is MNHNS and CDR2 SASEGT. The CDR3 spans 16 residues. The CDR3 spells CASSEEGGRGNQPQHF. The DNA of the CDR3 is TGTGCCAGCAGTGAAGAAGGGGGGAGAGGGAATCAGCCCCAGCATTTT.

This clonotype was recorded many times. The chain recombines TRBV10-3 with TRBJ2-7; TRBD2 matches 11 bases. J was trimmed by 4 bases and V by 5 bases; bases with no gene match: 4. The CDR3 totals 14 residues. The germline V gene encodes CDR1 ENHRY and CDR2 SYGVKD. The CDR3: CAISPGLADYEQYF. As DNA, the CDR3 is TGTGCCATCAGTCCGGGACTAGCGGATTACGAGCAGTACTTC.

This clonotype was seen a single time. A much bigger clone sits one base away, suggesting this may be a read error. The gene calls are TRBV6-2 or TRBV6-3 and TRBJ2-7; 11 bases align to TRBD2. The CDR3 runs 15 residues. CDR1 and CDR2 from the germline V gene are MNHEY and SVGEGT. CDR3 residues: CTSSRGLADSYEQYF. DNA for the CDR3: TGTACCAGCAGCCGGGGACTAGCGGACTCCTACGAGCAGTACTTC.